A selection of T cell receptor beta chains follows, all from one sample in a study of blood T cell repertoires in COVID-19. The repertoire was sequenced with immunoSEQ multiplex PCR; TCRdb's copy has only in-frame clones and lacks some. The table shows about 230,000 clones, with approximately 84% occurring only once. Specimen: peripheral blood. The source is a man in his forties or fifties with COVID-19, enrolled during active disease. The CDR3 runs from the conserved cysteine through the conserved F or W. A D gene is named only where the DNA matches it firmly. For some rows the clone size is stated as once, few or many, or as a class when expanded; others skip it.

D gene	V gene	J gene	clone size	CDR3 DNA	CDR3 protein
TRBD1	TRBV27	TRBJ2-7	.	TGTGCCAGCAGGTTGTCCGGGACAGTCTACGAGCAGTACTTC	CASRLSGTVYEQYF
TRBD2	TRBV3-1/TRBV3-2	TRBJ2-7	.	TGTGCCAGCAGCCAGAGTCTAGCGGGAGATTACGAGCAGTACTTC	CASSQSLAGDYEQYF
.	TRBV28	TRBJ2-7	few	TGTGCCAGCAGTTTATTACAGTCCACCTACGAGCAGTACTTC	CASSLLQSTYEQYF
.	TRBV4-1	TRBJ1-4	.	TGCGCCAGCAGCCCCGGAGTCGGGACAATTAGGGAAAAACTGTTTTTT	CASSPGVGTIREKLFF
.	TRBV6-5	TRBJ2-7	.	TGTGCCAGCAGTTACTCGATTGGTCTAGCCGTCTACGAGCAGTACTTC	CASSYSIGLAVYEQYF
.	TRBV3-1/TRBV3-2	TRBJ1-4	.	TGTGCCAGCGCTTCGGGAGGGAATGAAAAACTGTTTTTT	CASASGGNEKLFF
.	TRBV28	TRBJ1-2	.	TGTGCCAGCAGGTTAGGGGGGAGGGTTTATGGCTACACCTTC	CASRLGGRVYGYTF
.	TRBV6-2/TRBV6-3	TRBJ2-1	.	TGTGCCAGCAGTTACTCTACGGGGTTGCCCTACAATGAGCAGTTCTTC	CASSYSTGLPYNEQFF
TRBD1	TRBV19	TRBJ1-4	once	TGTGCCAGTAGTATGGACAGGGATGAAAAACTGTTTTTT	CASSMDRDEKLFF
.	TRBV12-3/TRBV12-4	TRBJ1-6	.	TGTGCCAGCAGCCCAGGGATAAATTCACCCCTCCACTTT	CASSPGINSPLHF
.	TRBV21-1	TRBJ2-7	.	TGTGCCAGCAGCAAAGTAGCCCAGGGGGATTGCGAGCAGTACTTC	CASSKVAQGDCEQYF